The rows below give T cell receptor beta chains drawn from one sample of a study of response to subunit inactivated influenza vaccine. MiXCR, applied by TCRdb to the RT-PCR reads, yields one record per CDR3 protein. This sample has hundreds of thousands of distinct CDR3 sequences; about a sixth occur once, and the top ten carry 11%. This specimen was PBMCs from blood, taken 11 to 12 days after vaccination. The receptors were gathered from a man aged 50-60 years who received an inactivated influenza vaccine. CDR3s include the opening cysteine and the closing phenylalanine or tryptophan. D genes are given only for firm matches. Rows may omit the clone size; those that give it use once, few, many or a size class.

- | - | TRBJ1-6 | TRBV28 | CASSFIFNSPLHF | TGTGCCAGCAGTTTTATCTTTAATTCACCCCTCCACTTT
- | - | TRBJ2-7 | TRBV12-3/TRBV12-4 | CASTVFTGPRSSYEQYF | TGTGCCAGCACCGTTTTCACCGGACCGAGGAGCTCCTACGAGCAGTACTTC
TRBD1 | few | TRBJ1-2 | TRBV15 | CATSREGQGAYGYTF | TGTGCCACCAGCAGAGAGGGCCAGGGGGCCTATGGCTACACCTTC
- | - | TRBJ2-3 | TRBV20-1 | CSAVTYSSDTQYF | TGCAGTGCCGTGACCTATAGTTCAGATACGCAGTATTTT
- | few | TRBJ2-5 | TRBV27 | CASSLSGPPAKYF | TGTGCCAGCAGTTTGTCCGGCCCCCCCGCCAAGTACTTC
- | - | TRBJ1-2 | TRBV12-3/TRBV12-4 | CASRSGPEGYTF | TGTGCCAGCCGGTCGGGGCCGGAGGGCTACACCTTC
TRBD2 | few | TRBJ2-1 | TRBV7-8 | CASSLGASGEYNEQFF | TGTGCCAGCAGCTTAGGTGCTAGCGGAGAATACAATGAGCAGTTCTTC
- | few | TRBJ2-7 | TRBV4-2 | CASSQPTNEQYF | TGTGCCAGCAGCCAACCCACCAACGAGCAGTACTTC
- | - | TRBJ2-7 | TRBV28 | CASSSGWSYEQYF | TGTGCCAGCAGTTCGGGGTGGTCCTACGAGCAGTACTTC
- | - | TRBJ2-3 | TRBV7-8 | CASSLDFGQRLTSTDTQYF | TGTGCCAGCAGCTTAGACTTTGGGCAGAGACTGACTAGCACAGATACGCAGTATTTT
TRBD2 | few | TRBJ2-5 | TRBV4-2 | CASSQSEREGQETQYF | TGTGCCAGCAGCCAATCCGAGCGGGAGGGCCAAGAGACCCAGTACTTC
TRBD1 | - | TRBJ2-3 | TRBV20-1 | CSARGQKATDTQYF | TGCAGTGCCAGGGGACAGAAAGCCACAGATACGCAGTATTTT
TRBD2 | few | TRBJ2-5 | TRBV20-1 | CSARTGTSLETQYF | TGCAGTGCTAGAACCGGGACTAGTCTAGAGACCCAGTACTTC
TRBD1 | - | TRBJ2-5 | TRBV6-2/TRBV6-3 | CASSPNRGRQETQYF | TGTGCCAGCAGCCCCAACAGGGGGAGGCAAGAGACCCAGTACTTC
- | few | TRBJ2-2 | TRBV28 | CASSFLDKNTGELFF | TGTGCCAGCAGTTTCCTGGACAAGAACACCGGGGAGCTGTTTTTT
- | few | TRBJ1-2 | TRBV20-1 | CSALGGFGYTF | TGCAGTGCCTTGGGGGGGTTTGGCTACACCTTC
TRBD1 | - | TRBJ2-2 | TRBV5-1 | CASSLGAGTGDTGELFF | TGCGCCAGCAGCTTGGGAGCCGGGACAGGGGACACCGGGGAGCTGTTTTTT
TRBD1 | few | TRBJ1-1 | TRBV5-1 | CASSPTGARVNTEAFF | TGCGCCAGCAGCCCGACAGGGGCGCGGGTGAACACTGAAGCTTTCTTT
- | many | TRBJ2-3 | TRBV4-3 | CASSQEISSDTQYF | TGCGCCAGCAGCCAAGAGATTAGCTCAGATACGCAGTATTTT
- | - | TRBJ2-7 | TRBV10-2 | CASSVNSLYEQYF | TGCGCCAGCAGTGTAAACAGTCTCTACGAGCAGTACTTC
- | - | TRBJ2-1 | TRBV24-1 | CATSAGQGTYNEQFF | TGTGCCACCAGTGCGGGCCAGGGGACCTACAATGAGCAGTTCTTC
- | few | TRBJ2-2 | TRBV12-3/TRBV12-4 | CASRGAANTGELFF | TGTGCCAGCAGGGGGGCTGCGAACACCGGGGAGCTGTTTTTT
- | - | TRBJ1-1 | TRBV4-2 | CASSQDRRTVNTEAFF | TGTGCCAGCAGCCAAGATCGTCGGACGGTGAACACTGAAGCTTTCTTT
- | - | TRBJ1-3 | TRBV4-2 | CASSRSGRSSGNTIYF | TGTGCCAGCAGCCGGAGCGGACGTTCCTCTGGAAACACCATATATTTT
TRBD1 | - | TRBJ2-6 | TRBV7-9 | CASSLGDRWAANVLTF | TGTGCCAGCAGCTTAGGGGACAGGTGGGCGGCCAACGTCCTGACTTTC